The 28 T cell receptor beta chains in this list originate from one sample, sequenced in a study of cytomegalovirus exposure and HLA in healthy donors. In the PCR, 60 Vbeta and 13 Jbeta primers were used. Here immunoSEQ multiplex PCR was the method, and the copy in TCRdb shows in-frame clones only, minus some. The repertoire holds 100,000 to 150,000 clones, with around 78% as singletons. The sequenced material came from PBMCs. The source is a middle-aged woman in good health and CMV-seronegative.

The CDR3 here is CASSLQEGAHEQYF. CDR3 DNA sequence: TGCGCCAGCAGCTTGCAGGAGGGCGCCCACGAGCAGTACTTC. The J gene is TRBJ2-5, the V gene TRBV5-1; D possibly corresponds to TRBD2 (6 bases). The J call may be incorrect, as the DNA end agrees better with TRBJ2-7. Germline V gene sequence: CDR1 SGHRS, CDR2 YFSETQ. This CDR3 spans 14 amino acids.

This rearrangement joins TRBV5-1 to TRBJ1-1; possible D gene TRBD1, 6 bases. CDR1 is SGHRS, CDR2 YFSETQ, per germline. Deletions cut 1 base from V and 5 bases from J, with 12 bases between. CDR3 size: 14 residues. The CDR3 is CASSLKQGATEAFF. The CDR3 DNA follows: TGCGCCAGCAGCTTGAAACAGGGAGCGACTGAAGCTTTCTTT. The entire variable domain, with the rest obtained from reference TRBV5-1 and TRBJ1-1, is as follows: KAGVTQTPRYLIKTRGQQVTLSCSPISGHRSVSWYQQTPGQGLQFLFEYFSETQRNKGNFPGRFSGRQFSNSRSEMNVSTLELGDSALYLCASSLKQGATEAFFGQGTRLTVV.

This clone appeared a single time. The rearrangement uses TRBV25-1 and TRBJ2-5, with TRBD2 matching 10 bases. V lost 4 bases and J lost 4; bases outside the gene matches: 0. CDR3 size: 13 residues. Germline V gene sequence: CDR1 MGHDK, CDR2 SYGVNS. CDR3 sequence reads: CASSGTSGETQYF. The CDR3 DNA follows: TGTGCCAGCAGTGGGACTAGCGGAGAGACCCAGTACTTC.

V is TRBV30 and J is TRBJ2-3, with TRBD2 matching over 8 bases. V trimming: 5 bases; J trimming: 4 bases; junction bases outside the gene matches: 8. Germline values: CDR1 GTSNPN, CDR2 SVGIG (reference sequence). This CDR3 region has 14 residues. CDR3: CAWRRTSGPDTQYF. CDR3 DNA sequence: TGTGCCTGGCGGCGCACTAGCGGTCCAGATACGCAGTATTTT.

The rearrangement uses TRBV5-6 and TRBJ2-7, with D tentatively TRBD2 (5 bases). Germline CDR1 and CDR2: SGHDT and YYEEEE. CDR3 size: 14 residues. Trimming left V 4 bases short and J 3 bases short, with 14 bases between. The CDR3 sequence is CASSPRAASYEQYF. CDR3 bases: TGTGCCAGCAGCCCGAGGGCAGCCAGCTACGAGCAGTACTTC.

The J gene is TRBJ1-5, the V gene TRBV18; D possibly corresponds to TRBD1 (5 bases). V was cut by 3 bases and J by 2 bases, with 8 bases left in between. This CDR3 is built from 14 residues. The V gene's germline CDR1 is KGHSH and CDR2 LQKENI. Written as DNA, the CDR3 is TGTGCCAGCTCACCGGGGGAGGGCAATCAGCCCCAGCATTTT. It translates to CASSPGEGNQPQHF. Full variable domain (rest looked up from reference TRBV18 and TRBJ1-5): NAGVMQNPRHLVRRRGQEARLRCSPMKGHSHVYWYRQLPEEGLKFMVYLQKENIIDESGMPKERFSAEFPKEGPSILRIQQVVRGDSAAYFCASSPGEGNQPQHFGDGTRLSIL.

The gene calls are TRBV5-4 and TRBJ2-7, with D possibly TRBD2 on 6 matching bases. CDR3 length: 13 amino acids. Per germline, CDR1 SGHNT and CDR2 YYREEE (reference sequence). Trimming pared 4 bases from V and 0 bases from J, leaving 8 bases between. The CDR3 spells CASSGGDSYEQYF. The CDR3 DNA is TGTGCCAGCAGCGGCGGGGACTCCTACGAGCAGTACTTC.

Only a few counts were recorded for this clone. The J gene is TRBJ2-7, the V gene TRBV4-1; 8 bases fit TRBD1. This CDR3 has 17 amino acids. In germline, CDR1 is MGHRA, CDR2 YSYEKL. The junction had 7 bases not matched to a gene; V was cut back by 0 bases and J by 0 bases. The CDR3 nucleotides read TGCGCCAGCAGCCAAGATTCCGCCACAGGGGGCTCCTACGAGCAGTACTTC. Translating it yields CASSQDSATGGSYEQYF.

Concerning this clone: At one end, the junction sequence differs from germline, possibly due to a read error. The chain carries TRBV15 and TRBJ2-6, with D possibly TRBD1 on 5 matching bases. CDR1 and CDR2 from the germline V gene are LNHNV and YYDKDF (reference sequence). This CDR3 spans 14 amino acids. The CDR3 here is CATSRDSGANGLTF. The CDR3 nucleotides are TGTGCCACCAGCAGAGACTCTGGGGCCAACGGCCTGACTTTC. The whole variable domain, remainder taken from reference TRBV15 and TRBJ2-6, is DAMVIQNPRYQVTQFGKPVTLSCSQTLNHNVMYWYQQKSSQAPKLLFHYYDKDFNNEADTPDNFQSRRPNTSFCFLDIRSPGLGDTAMYLCATSRDSGANGLTFGAGSRLTVL.

The chain joins TRBV27 to TRBJ2-1; D is perhaps TRBD2 (5 bases). Germline assignment: CDR1 MNHEY and CDR2 SMNVEV (reference sequence). The CDR3 runs to 14 residues. Deletions cut 7 bases from V and 4 bases from J, with 14 bases between. This CDR3 reads CASMEVAPYNEQFF. The CDR3 coding sequence is TGTGCCAGCATGGAAGTAGCGCCTTACAATGAGCAGTTCTTC.

The chain uses TRBV9 and TRBJ2-5; 7 bases fit TRBD2. Germline V gene sequence: CDR1 SGDLS, CDR2 YYNGEE. This CDR3 spans 15 amino acids. V lost 3 bases and J lost 5; bases outside the gene matches: 10. The CDR3 loop reads CASSADWEGLETQYF. The CDR3 region has the DNA TGTGCCAGCAGCGCCGACTGGGAGGGATTGGAGACCCAGTACTTC.

This chain uses TRBV5-1 with TRBJ1-3, with a possible D match to TRBD1 (6 bases). The V and J ends lost 4 bases and 0 bases respectively, with 14 bases between them. Germline lookup yields CDR1 SGHRS and CDR2 YFSETQ. CDR3 length equals 16 residues. CDR3 region: CASSRDGTFSGNTIYF. CDR3 sequence (DNA): TGCGCCAGCAGCCGCGATGGGACATTCTCTGGAAACACCATATATTTT.

This chain uses TRBV27 with TRBJ2-7; possible D gene TRBD2, 5 bases. CDR1 MNHEY and CDR2 SMNVEV come from the germline V gene (reference sequence). CDR3 length: 14 residues. Trimming removed 5 bases from V and 5 bases from J, with 16 bases in between. The CDR3, as DNA: TGTGCCAGCAGTACCACGAGGGAGAGCCACGAGCAGTACTTC. As protein: CASSTTRESHEQYF.

In nucleotides, the CDR3 is TGTGCCAGCAGCTACGGGGGGGGTCAAGAGACCCAGTACTTC. It is translated as CASSYGGGQETQYF. The chain couples TRBV7-9 to TRBJ2-5; the match to TRBD2 covers 8 bases. This CDR3 has 14 amino acids. The junction had 3 bases not matched to a gene; V was cut back by 4 bases and J by 2 bases. The V gene's germline CDR1 is SEHNR and CDR2 FQNEAQ (reference sequence). Together with reference TRBV7-9 and TRBJ2-5, the CDR3 gives the full variable domain: DTGVSQNPRHKITKRGQNVTFRCDPISEHNRLYWYRQTLGQGPEFLTYFQNEAQLEKSRLLSDRFSAERPKGSFSTLEIQRTEQGDSAMYLCASSYGGGQETQYFGPGTRLLVL.

As DNA, the CDR3 is TGTGCCTGGAGTCCCGGGGTGTCTAATGAAAAACTGTTTTTT. It translates to CAWSPGVSNEKLFF. The J gene is TRBJ1-4, the V gene TRBV30, with D unresolved. The CDR3 contains 14 residues. Germline V CDR1 and CDR2: GTSNPN, SVGIG (reference sequence). V lost 2 bases to trimming and J lost 3 bases, with 10 bases between them. Full variable domain (rest looked up from reference TRBV30 and TRBJ1-4): SQTIHQWPATLVQPVGSPLSLECTVEGTSNPNLYWYRQAAGRGLQLLFYSVGIGQISSEVPQNLSASRPQDRQFILSSKKLLLSDSGFYLCAWSPGVSNEKLFFGSGTQLSVL.

CDR3 sequence reads: CALGGLTEETQYF. The CDR3 DNA reads TGTGCCTTGGGGGGTCTGACGGAGGAGACCCAGTACTTC. V usage is TRBV30 and J usage is TRBJ2-5; D perhaps matches TRBD2 (6 bases). Trimming took off 7 bases at V and 5 bases at J, with 17 bases between the two ends. Per germline, CDR1 GTSNPN and CDR2 SVGIG (reference sequence). The CDR3 length is 13 residues.

V gene TRBV6-1 combines with J gene TRBJ1-1, with 7 bases identical to TRBD1. The V segment lost 8 bases and the J segment 8 bases; nucleotides outside the gene matches: 8. The CDR3 consists of 12 residues. Per the germline V gene, CDR1 is MNHNS and CDR2 is SASEGT. CDR3 sequence: CASSSGTVEAFF. Written as DNA, the CDR3 is TGTGCCAGCTCATCGGGGACAGTCGAAGCTTTCTTT.

The CDR3 coding sequence is TGTGCCAGCAGTGATCAACAAAACACTGAAGCTTTCTTT. This translates into CASSDQQNTEAFF. This chain joins TRBV6-4 and TRBJ1-1; D remains unclear. This CDR3 has 13 residues. Germline CDR1 is MRHNA and CDR2 is SNTAGT. Trimming stripped 3 bases from V and 2 bases from J, with 7 bases between.

The chain combines TRBV19 with TRBJ1-1; tentative D call: TRBD1 (5 bases). The CDR3 extends over 13 amino acids. Germline V CDR1 and CDR2: LNHDA, SQIVND (reference sequence). Trimming took off 4 bases at V and 3 bases at J, with 9 bases between the two ends. CDR3 sequence: CASSRGTDTEAFF. As DNA, the CDR3 is TGTGCCAGTAGTAGGGGCACGGACACTGAAGCTTTCTTT.

A few counts support this clone. This chain joins TRBV11-2 and TRBJ1-2, with TRBD1 matching 9 bases. The germline V gene encodes CDR1 SGHAT and CDR2 FQNNGV. V gave up 1 base and J gave up 6 bases; unmatched junction bases: 0. The CDR3 consists of 13 residues. The CDR3 reads CASSLGTGDGYTF. Here the CDR3 DNA reads TGTGCCAGCAGCTTAGGGACAGGGGATGGCTACACCTTC.

This chain links TRBV19 with TRBJ1-5, with D maybe TRBD1 (5 bases). V was pared by 1 base and J by 7 bases, with 11 bases between. This CDR3 is built from 14 residues. Germline CDR1 reads LNHDA; CDR2 reads SQIVND (reference sequence). DNA for the CDR3: TGTGCCAGTAGTATAGGGGGCGAAGGCCAGCCCCAGCATTTT. Encoded protein: CASSIGGEGQPQHF.

The rearrangement uses TRBV4-1 and TRBJ2-1, with D unclear. Trimming stripped 1 base from V and 8 bases from J, with 12 bases between. CDR3 length: 14 residues. CDR1 is MGHRA, CDR2 YSYEKL, per germline. DNA of the CDR3: TGCGCCAGCAGCCAAGTGGTCGTAACGGATGAGCAGTTCTTC. Translating gives CASSQVVVTDEQFF.

The CDR3 reads CAWSGFRDIQYF. In DNA form, the CDR3 reads TGTGCCTGGAGTGGTTTTCGGGACATTCAGTACTTC. The V gene is TRBV30, the J gene TRBJ2-4; D gene ambiguous. Trimming left V 1 base short and J 8 bases short, with 9 bases between. Germline V gives CDR1 GTSNPN, CDR2 SVGIG (reference sequence). The CDR3 runs 12 residues. The full variable domain, in which reference TRBV30 and TRBJ2-4 provide the parts outside the CDR3, is SQTIHQWPATLVQPVGSPLSLECTVEGTSNPNLYWYRQAAGRGLQLLFYSVGIGQISSEVPQNLSASRPQDRQFILSSKKLLLSDSGFYLCAWSGFRDIQYFGAGTRLSVL.

This chain joins TRBV19 and TRBJ2-5; 9 nucleotides align to TRBD2. The J call may be in error: the DNA end matches TRBJ2-7 better. The CDR3 runs 16 residues. Germline assignment: CDR1 LNHDA and CDR2 SQIVND (reference sequence). In DNA, the CDR3 is TGTGCCAGTAGTATCGAACGGCGGGAGGGCCAGAACGAGCAGTACTTC. It codes for CASSIERREGQNEQYF.

The chain recombines TRBV6-1 with TRBJ2-1, with TRBD2 identical over 7 bases. There are 13 residues in the CDR3. V gave up 8 bases and J gave up 12 bases; unmatched junction bases: 13. Germline CDR1 MNHNS, CDR2 SASEGT. The CDR3: CASSGTNLFAQFF. Here the CDR3 DNA reads TGTGCCAGCTCCGGGACTAACCTCTTTGCGCAGTTCTTC.

This clone was found a few times. V and J are TRBV10-2 and TRBJ2-1; 7 nucleotides agree with TRBD1. V shed 7 bases, J shed 6 bases, and the junction held 9 bases outside the gene matches. The CDR3 contains 14 residues. Germline CDR1 and CDR2: WSHSY and SAAADI. CDR3 DNA sequence: TGCGCCAGCACCGGACAGGAGTGGCCCAATGAGCAGTTCTTC. Encoded protein: CASTGQEWPNEQFF.

The V gene is TRBV5-6, the J gene TRBJ2-1; TRBD2 matches at 12 bases. Germline trimming cut 7 bases from V and 10 bases from J; bases unmatched to any gene: 15. This CDR3 contains 16 residues. The germline gives CDR1 SGHDT, CDR2 YYEEEE. CDR3 nucleotides: TGTGCCAGCCCCCCCGAGCCACTAGCGGGGGGAAGGGAGCAGTTCTTC. Translation gives CASPPEPLAGGREQFF. Full variable domain (missing parts from reference TRBV5-6 and TRBJ2-1): DAGVTQSPTHLIKTRGQQVTLRCSPKSGHDTVSWYQQALGQGPQFIFQYYEEEERQRGNFPDRFSGHQFPNYSSELNVNALLLGDSALYLCASPPEPLAGGREQFFGPGTRLTVL.

The chain recombines TRBV19 with TRBJ1-6; D uncertain. The germline CDR1 and CDR2 sequences are LNHDA and SQIVND (reference sequence). The germline V and J ends were trimmed by 6 bases and 7 bases, with 7 bases remaining between them. There are 12 residues in the CDR3. As DNA, the CDR3 is TGTGCCAGTAGCCTCCTAAATTCACCCCTCCACTTT. Its translation: CASSLLNSPLHF.